The clone carrying this T cell receptor beta chain was found many times. Its antigen is undetermined. The sample originates from a study of T cells after posttransplantation cyclophosphamide. General study results and limits: TRB clonality was highly associated with recipient CMV seropositivity and reactivation. Later blood repertoires were often dominated by clones from the donor CD8+ memory compartment.

A marrow graft followed busulfan-fludarabine conditioning, with cyclophosphamide on days +3 and +4. Germline V gene lookup returns CDR1 MNHNS and CDR2 SASEGT. The CDR3 extends over 12 amino acids. V was pared by 7 bases and J by 13 bases, with 16 bases between. Measured with immunoSEQ multiplex PCR; TCRdb has only the in-frame clones, and not every one. The repertoire consists of over 10,000 clones, none detected only once. V gene TRBV6-1 combines with J gene TRBJ1-4; D perhaps matches TRBD1 (5 bases). This TCR was recovered from a female patient aged 40-50 years who received an allogeneic stem cell transplant from an unrelated donor, was CMV-positive, and had acute GVHD only. A share of the T cells may be of graft donor origin. Sequencing was performed on PBMCs, taken after allogeneic stem cell transplant with posttransplant cyclophosphamide. The CDR3 reads CASMGHYRGLFF. The CDR3 nucleotides read TGTGCCAGCATGGGGCACTACCGTGGACTGTTTTTT.